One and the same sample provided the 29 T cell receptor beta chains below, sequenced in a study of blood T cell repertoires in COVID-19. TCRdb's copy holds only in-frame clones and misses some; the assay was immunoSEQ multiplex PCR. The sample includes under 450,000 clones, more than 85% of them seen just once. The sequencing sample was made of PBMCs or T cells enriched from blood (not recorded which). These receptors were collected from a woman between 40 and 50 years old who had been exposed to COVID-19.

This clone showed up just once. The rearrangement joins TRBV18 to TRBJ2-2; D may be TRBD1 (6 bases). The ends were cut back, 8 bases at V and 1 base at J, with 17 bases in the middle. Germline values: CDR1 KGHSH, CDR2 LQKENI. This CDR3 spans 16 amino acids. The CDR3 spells CASLISGTQNTGELFF. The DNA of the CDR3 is TGTGCCAGCCTAATTTCCGGGACACAGAACACCGGGGAGCTGTTTTTT.

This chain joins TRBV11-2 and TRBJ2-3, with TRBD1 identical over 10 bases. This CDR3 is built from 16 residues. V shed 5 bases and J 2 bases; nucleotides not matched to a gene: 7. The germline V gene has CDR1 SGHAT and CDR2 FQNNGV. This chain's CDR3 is CASSKTGQGDTDTQYF. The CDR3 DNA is TGTGCCAGCAGCAAAACCGGACAGGGGGACACAGATACGCAGTATTTT.

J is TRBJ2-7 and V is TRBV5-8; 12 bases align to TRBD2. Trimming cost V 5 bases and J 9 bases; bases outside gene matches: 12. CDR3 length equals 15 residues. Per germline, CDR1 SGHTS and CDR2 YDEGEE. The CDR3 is CASSPDPGLAGRQYF. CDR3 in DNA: TGTGCCAGCAGTCCGGACCCAGGACTAGCGGGAAGGCAGTACTTC.

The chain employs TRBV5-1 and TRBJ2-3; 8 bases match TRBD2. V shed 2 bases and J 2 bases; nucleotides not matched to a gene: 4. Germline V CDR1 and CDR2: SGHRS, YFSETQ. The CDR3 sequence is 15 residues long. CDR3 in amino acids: CASSLAGDHTDTQYF. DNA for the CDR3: TGCGCCAGCAGCTTAGCGGGGGACCACACAGATACGCAGTATTTT.

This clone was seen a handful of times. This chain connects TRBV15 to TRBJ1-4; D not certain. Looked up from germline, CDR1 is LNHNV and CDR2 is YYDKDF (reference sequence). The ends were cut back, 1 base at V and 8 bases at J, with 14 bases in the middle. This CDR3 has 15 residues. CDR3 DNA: TGTGCCACCAGCAGAGTAAATGACTTTCGGGAAAAACTGTTTTTT. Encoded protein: CATSRVNDFREKLFF.

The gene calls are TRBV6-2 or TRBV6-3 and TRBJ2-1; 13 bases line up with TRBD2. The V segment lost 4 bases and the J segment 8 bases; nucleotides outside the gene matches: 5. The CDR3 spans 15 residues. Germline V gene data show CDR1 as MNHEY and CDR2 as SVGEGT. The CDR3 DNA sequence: TGTGCCAGCAGTTCTCAGACTAGCGGGAGGTATGAGCAGTTCTTC. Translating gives CASSSQTSGRYEQFF.

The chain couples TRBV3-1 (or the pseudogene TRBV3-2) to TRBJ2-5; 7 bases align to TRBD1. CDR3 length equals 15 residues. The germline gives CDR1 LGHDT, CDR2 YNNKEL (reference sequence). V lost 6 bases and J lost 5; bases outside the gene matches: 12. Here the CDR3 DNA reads TGTGCCAGCAGTAAAGAACAGGGGACCGGGGAGACCCAGTACTTC. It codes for CASSKEQGTGETQYF.

The CDR3 is CASSLGSENNEQFF. The CDR3 DNA sequence: TGTGCCAGCAGCTTAGGGTCCGAGAACAATGAGCAGTTCTTC. The chain recombines TRBV7-9 with TRBJ2-1; D is undetermined. The germline V gene encodes CDR1 SEHNR and CDR2 FQNEAQ (reference sequence). The CDR3 is made up of 14 amino acids. V was shortened by 1 base and J by 5 bases, with 9 bases between the two germline ends.

The CDR3 DNA follows: TGTGCCAGCAGCTTACAACCGGGACTAGCGGGTAGCTCCTACAATGAGCAGTTCTTC. This sequence encodes CASSLQPGLAGSSYNEQFF. The chain carries TRBV7-8 and TRBJ2-1; 12 bases map to TRBD2. This CDR3 comprises 19 residues. Germline loops: CDR1 SGHVS, CDR2 FQNEAQ. Trimming took 2 bases from V and 0 from J; bases not matched to a gene: 8.

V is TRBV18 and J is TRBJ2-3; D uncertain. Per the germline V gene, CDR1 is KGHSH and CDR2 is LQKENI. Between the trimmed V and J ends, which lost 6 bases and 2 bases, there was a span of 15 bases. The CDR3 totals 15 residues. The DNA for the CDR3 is TGTGCCAGCTCCTTGTCGTCAGGTATCACAGATACGCAGTATTTT. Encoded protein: CASSLSSGITDTQYF.

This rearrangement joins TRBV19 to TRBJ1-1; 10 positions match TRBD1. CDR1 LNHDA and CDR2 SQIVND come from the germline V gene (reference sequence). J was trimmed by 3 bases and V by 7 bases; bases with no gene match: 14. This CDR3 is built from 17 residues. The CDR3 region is CASTLSTGGFRYTEAFF. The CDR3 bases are TGTGCCAGTACCCTATCGACAGGGGGCTTTAGGTACACTGAAGCTTTCTTT.

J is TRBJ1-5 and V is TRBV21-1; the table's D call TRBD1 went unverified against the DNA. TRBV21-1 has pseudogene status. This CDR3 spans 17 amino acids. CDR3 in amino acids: CASSSREGKGASQPQHF. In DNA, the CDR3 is TGTGCCAGCAGCAGCCGTGAGGGGAAGGGGGCAAGTCAGCCCCAGCATTTT.

CDR3 region: CASSVGLAGGGTQYF. Written as DNA, the CDR3 is TGTGCCAGCAGCGTAGGACTAGCGGGGGGAGGGACCCAGTACTTC. The rearrangement links TRBV9 to TRBJ2-5; 13 bases align to TRBD2. Germline loops: CDR1 SGDLS, CDR2 YYNGEE. This CDR3 has 15 amino acids. V was pared by 0 bases and J by 7 bases, with 3 bases of the junction left unmatched.

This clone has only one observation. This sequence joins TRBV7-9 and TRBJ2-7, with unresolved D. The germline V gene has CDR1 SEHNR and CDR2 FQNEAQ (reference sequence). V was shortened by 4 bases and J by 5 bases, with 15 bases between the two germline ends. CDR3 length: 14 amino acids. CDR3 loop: CASSSLQAFHEQYF. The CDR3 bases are TGTGCCAGCAGCTCTTTGCAGGCTTTCCACGAGCAGTACTTC. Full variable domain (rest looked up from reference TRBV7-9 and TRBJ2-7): DTGVSQNPRHKITKRGQNVTFRCDPISEHNRLYWYRQTLGQGPEFLTYFQNEAQLEKSRLLSDRFSAERPKGSFSTLEIQRTEQGDSAMYLCASSSLQAFHEQYFGPGTRLTVT.

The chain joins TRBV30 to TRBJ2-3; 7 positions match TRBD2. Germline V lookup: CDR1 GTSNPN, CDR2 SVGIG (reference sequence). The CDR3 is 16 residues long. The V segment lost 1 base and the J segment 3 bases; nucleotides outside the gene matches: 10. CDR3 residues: CAWSALTGGSTDTQYF. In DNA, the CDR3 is TGTGCCTGGAGTGCCCTTACGGGCGGGAGTACAGATACGCAGTATTTT.

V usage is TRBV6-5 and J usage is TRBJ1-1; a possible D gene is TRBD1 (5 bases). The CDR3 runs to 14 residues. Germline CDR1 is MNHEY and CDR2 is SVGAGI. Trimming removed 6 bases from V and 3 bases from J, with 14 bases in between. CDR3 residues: CASSRTTLYTEAFF. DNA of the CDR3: TGTGCCAGCAGCCGGACAACCCTGTACACTGAAGCTTTCTTT.

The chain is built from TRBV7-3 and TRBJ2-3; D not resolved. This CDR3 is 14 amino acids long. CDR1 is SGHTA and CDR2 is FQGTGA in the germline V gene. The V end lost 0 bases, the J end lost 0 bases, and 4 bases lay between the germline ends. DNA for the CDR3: TGTGCCAGCAGCTTAACCTCTAGCACAGATACGCAGTATTTT. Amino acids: CASSLTSSTDTQYF.

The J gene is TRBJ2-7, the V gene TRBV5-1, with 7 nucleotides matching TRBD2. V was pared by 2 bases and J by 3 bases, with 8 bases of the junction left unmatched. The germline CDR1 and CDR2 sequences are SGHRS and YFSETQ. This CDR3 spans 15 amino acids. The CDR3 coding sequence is TGCGCCAGCAGCTTTAGGCGGGGGACCAACTACGAGCAGTACTTC. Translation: CASSFRRGTNYEQYF.

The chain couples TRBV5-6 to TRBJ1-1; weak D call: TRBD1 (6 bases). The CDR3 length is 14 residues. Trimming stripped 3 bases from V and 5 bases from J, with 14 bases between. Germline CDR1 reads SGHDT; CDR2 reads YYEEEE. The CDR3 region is CASSSVGGRTEAFF. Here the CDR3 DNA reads TGTGCCAGCAGCTCGGTGGGGGGGCGAACTGAAGCTTTCTTT.

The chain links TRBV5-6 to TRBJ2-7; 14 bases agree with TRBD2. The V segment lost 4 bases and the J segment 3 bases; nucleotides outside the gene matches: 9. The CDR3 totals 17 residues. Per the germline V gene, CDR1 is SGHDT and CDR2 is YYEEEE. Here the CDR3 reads CASSTRLAGGGFYEQYF. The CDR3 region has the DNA TGTGCCAGCAGCACAAGACTAGCGGGAGGGGGCTTCTACGAGCAGTACTTC.

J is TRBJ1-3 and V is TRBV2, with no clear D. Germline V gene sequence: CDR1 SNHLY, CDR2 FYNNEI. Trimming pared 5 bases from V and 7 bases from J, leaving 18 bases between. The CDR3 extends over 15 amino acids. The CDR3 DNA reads TGTGCCAGCAGTTCTAGCCGGAACCTGTGGAACACCATATATTTT. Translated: CASSSSRNLWNTIYF.

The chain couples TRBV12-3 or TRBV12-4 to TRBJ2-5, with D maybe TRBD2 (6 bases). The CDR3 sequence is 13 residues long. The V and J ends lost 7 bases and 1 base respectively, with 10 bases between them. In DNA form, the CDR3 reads TGTGCCAGCACCGGGGACTTCCAAGAGACCCAGTACTTC. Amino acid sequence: CASTGDFQETQYF.

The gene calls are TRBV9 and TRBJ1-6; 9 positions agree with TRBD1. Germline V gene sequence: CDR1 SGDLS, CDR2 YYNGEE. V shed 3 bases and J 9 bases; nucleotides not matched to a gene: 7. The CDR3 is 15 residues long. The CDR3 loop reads CASSAEGDRVSPLHF. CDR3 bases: TGTGCCAGCAGCGCGGAGGGGGACAGGGTTTCACCCCTCCACTTT.

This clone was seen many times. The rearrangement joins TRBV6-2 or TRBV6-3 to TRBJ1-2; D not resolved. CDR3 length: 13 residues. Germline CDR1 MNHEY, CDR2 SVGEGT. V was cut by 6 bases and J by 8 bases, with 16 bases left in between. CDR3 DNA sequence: TGTGCCAGCAGCCCCTTGGGCATCCGGGGCTACACCTTC. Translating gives CASSPLGIRGYTF.

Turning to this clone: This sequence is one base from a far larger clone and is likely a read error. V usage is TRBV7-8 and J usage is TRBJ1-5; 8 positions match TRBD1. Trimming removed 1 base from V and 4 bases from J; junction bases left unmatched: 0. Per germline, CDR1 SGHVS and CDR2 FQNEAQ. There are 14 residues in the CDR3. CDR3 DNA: TGTGCCAGCAGCTTAGACAGGGGGAATCAGCCCCAGCATTTT. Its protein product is CASSLDRGNQPQHF.

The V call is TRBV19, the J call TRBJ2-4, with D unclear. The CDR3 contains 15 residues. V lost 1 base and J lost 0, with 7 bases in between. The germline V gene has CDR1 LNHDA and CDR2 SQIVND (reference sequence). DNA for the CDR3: TGTGCCAGTAGTATAGCGTTTCTAGCCAAAAACATTCAGTACTTC. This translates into CASSIAFLAKNIQYF.

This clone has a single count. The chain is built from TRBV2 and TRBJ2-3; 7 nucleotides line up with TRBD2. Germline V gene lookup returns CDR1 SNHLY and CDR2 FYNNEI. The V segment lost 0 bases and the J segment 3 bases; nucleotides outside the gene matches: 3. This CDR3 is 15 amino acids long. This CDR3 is CASSEAGRTTDTQYF. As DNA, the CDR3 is TGTGCCAGCAGTGAAGCCGGGAGGACGACAGATACGCAGTATTTT.

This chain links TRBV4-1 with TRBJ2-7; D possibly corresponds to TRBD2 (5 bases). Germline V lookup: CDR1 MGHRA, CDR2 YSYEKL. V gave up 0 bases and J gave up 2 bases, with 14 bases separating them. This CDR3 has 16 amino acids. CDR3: CASSQDQAEAAYEQYF. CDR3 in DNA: TGCGCCAGCAGCCAAGATCAAGCGGAAGCAGCCTACGAGCAGTACTTC.

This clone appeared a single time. CDR3 sequence: CASSLARAADTQYF. The CDR3 DNA reads as TGTGCCAGCAGCTTGGCGAGAGCGGCAGATACGCAGTATTTT. V usage is TRBV5-4 and J usage is TRBJ2-3; D perhaps matches TRBD2 (5 bases). Germline assignment: CDR1 SGHNT and CDR2 YYREEE (reference sequence). V was trimmed by 0 bases and J by 4 bases, leaving 9 bases between them. This CDR3 spans 14 amino acids.